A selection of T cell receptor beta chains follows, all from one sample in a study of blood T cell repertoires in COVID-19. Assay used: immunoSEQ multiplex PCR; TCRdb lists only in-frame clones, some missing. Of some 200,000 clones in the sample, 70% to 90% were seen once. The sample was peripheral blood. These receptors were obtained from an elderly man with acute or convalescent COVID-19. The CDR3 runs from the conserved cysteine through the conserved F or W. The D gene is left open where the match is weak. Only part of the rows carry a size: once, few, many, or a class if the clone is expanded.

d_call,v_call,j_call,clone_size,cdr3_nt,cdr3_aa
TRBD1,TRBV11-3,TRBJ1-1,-,TGTGCCAGCAGCGTCAGGGGGCCAGGCACTGAAGCTTTCTTT,CASSVRGPGTEAFF
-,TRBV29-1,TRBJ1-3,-,TGCAGCGTTGTCACACCTGGAAACACCATATATTTT,CSVVTPGNTIYF
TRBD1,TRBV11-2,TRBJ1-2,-,TGTGCCTCACAGGGGGCAGGCTATGGCTACACCTTC,CASQGAGYGYTF
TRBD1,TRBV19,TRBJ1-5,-,TGTGCCAGTAGTCCCGAGGACAGGGTTTTCAATCAGCCCCAGCATTTT,CASSPEDRVFNQPQHF
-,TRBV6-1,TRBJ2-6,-,TGTGCCAGCAATGAAGGGGGGGGCTCTGGGGCCAACGTCCTGACTTTC,CASNEGGGSGANVLTF
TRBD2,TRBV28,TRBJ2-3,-,TGTGCCAGCAGCGCCGTAGCGGGAGCTAGGACAGATACGCAGTATTTT,CASSAVAGARTDTQYF
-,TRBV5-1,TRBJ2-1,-,TGCGCCAGCAGCTTGATAGGACTCCGGAGGGGAAATGAGCAGTTCTTC,CASSLIGLRRGNEQFF
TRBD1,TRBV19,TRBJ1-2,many,TGTGCCAGTAGCCTAGGACAGGTTCCCCTCAACTATGGCTACACCTTC,CASSLGQVPLNYGYTF
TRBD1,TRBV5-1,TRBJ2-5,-,TGCGCCAGCAGCACGGGACAGGGGGGAGAGACCCAGTACTTC,CASSTGQGGETQYF
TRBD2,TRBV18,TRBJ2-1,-,TGTGCCAGCTCACCACCCGGGCTAGCGGGATTAAATGAGCAGTTCTTC,CASSPPGLAGLNEQFF
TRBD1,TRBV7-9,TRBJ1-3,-,TGTGCCAGCAGCTTTGGAGAGGGGGCGCGTGGAAACACCATATATTTT,CASSFGEGARGNTIYF
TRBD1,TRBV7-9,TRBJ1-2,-,TGTGCCAGCCGCCAGGGGGGAAGGCCCTATGGCTACACCTTC,CASRQGGRPYGYTF
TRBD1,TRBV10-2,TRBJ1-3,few,TGCGCCAGCTCCCCGGGACAGGGGACGGGAAACACCATATATTTT,CASSPGQGTGNTIYF
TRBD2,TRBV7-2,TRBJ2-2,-,TGTGCCAGCAGCTTTGGCGGGAGAACCGGGGAGCTGTTTTTT,CASSFGGRTGELFF
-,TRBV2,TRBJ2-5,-,TGTGCCAGCAGTGAAAGTTTGGCAGGGAGGGAGACCCAGTACTTC,CASSESLAGRETQYF
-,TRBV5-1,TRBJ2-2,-,TGCGCCAGCAGCTTGATGGGGCAGGGAATCGCCGGGGAGCTGTTTTTT,CASSLMGQGIAGELFF
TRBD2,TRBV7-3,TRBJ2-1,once,TGTGCCAGCAGCCAAACGGGGGGGCTCCTGCGGGCCAACAATGAGCAGTTCTTC,CASSQTGGLLRANNEQFF
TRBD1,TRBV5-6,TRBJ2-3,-,TGTGCCAGCAGCCTAAGCCCACGGACAGGGCGGACAGATACGCAGTATTTT,CASSLSPRTGRTDTQYF
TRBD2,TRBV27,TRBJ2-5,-,TGTGCCAGCAGTTCTAACCGCCCAAGGAGCGGGAGGGGCCAAGAGACCCAGTACTTC,CASSSNRPRSGRGQETQYF
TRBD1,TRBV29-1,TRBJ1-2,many,TGCAGCGTGGATCCGGGACAGGGGTTAGTGGGTGGCTACACCTTC,CSVDPGQGLVGGYTF
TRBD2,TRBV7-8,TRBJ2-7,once,TGTGCCAGCAGCATTACCGGGACTAGCGGGACCCTCGGCGAGCAGTACTTC,CASSITGTSGTLGEQYF
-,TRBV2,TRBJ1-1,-,TGTGCCAGCAATCCAAGCGGGGAGAAGGCTTTCTTT,CASNPSGEKAFF
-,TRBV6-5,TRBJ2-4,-,TGTGCCAGCAGCCCATCGAAGGGGCGGAAAAACATTCAGTACTTC,CASSPSKGRKNIQYF
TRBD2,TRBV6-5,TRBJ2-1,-,TGTGCCAGCAGGGTTCTAGCGGGAGGTGAGCAGTTCTTC,CASRVLAGGEQFF
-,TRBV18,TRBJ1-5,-,TGTGCCAGCTCACCCCTCCGGGGGGAGCAGCCCCAGCATTTT,CASSPLRGEQPQHF
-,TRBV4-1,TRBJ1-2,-,TGCGCCAGCAGCCAAGAGGACACTCATCGTGGCTACACCTTC,CASSQEDTHRGYTF
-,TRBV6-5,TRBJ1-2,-,TGTGCCAGCAGGAAACAGGGAAGACGAGATGGCTACACCTTC,CASRKQGRRDGYTF
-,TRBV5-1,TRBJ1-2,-,TGCGCCAGCAGCTTGGTGGCAGGGAATGGCTACACCTTC,CASSLVAGNGYTF
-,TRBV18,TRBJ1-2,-,TGTGCCAGCTCACCACAAGGTCGGAGCGGCTACACCTTC,CASSPQGRSGYTF
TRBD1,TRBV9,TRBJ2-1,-,TGTGCCAGCAGCATACAGGGGGCGGGTTACAATGAGCAGTTCTTC,CASSIQGAGYNEQFF
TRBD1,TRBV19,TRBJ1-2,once,TGTGCCAGTAGTGGGACAGGGCGCTATGGCTACACCTTC,CASSGTGRYGYTF
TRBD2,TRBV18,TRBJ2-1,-,TGTGCCAGCTCACCACCGGGAGGGTCAAATGAGCAGTTCTTC,CASSPPGGSNEQFF
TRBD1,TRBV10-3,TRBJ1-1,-,TGTGCCATCATCTGGACAGGACGGATGAACACTGAAGCTTTCTTT,CAIIWTGRMNTEAFF
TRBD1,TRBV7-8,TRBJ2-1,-,TGTGCCAGCAGCTTAGATTCGGGGACAGGGGCCCATGAGCAGTTCTTC,CASSLDSGTGAHEQFF
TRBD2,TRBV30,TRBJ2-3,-,TGTGCCTGGAGTTCTGGCGGGAGGTGGGGCACAGATACGCAGTATTTT,CAWSSGGRWGTDTQYF
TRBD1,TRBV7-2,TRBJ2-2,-,TGTGCCAGCAGCTTAGCCGGGACAGCGAACACCGGGGAGCTGTTTTTT,CASSLAGTANTGELFF
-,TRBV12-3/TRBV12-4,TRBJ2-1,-,TGTGCCAGCAGGAGGACAGCTGAGCAGTTCTTC,CASRRTAEQFF
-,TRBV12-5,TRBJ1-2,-,TGTGCTAGTGGTTTGGTAGAGGTAGGCTACACCTTC,CASGLVEVGYTF
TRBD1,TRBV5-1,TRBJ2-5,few,TGCGCCAGCAGCTTGCCCCGGACAGGAGGCGAAGAGACCCAGTACTTC,CASSLPRTGGEETQYF
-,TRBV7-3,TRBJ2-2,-,TGTGCCAGCAGCGAAGCGGGACAGAACACCGGGGAGCTGTTTTTT,CASSEAGQNTGELFF
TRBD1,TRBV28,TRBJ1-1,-,TGTGCCAGCACCTCCCCCGGGACAGTTGAAGCTTTCTTT,CASTSPGTVEAFF
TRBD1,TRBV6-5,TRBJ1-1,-,TGTGCCAGCAGCGACAGGGTCCGGGGCACTGAAGCTTTCTTT,CASSDRVRGTEAFF
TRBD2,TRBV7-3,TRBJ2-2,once,TGTGCCAGCAGCTCGACCGGGACTAGGGACACCGGGGAGCTGTTTTTT,CASSSTGTRDTGELFF
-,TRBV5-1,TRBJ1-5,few,TGCGCCAGCCGAGCGGGGGGCGATCAGCCCCAGCATTTT,CASRAGGDQPQHF
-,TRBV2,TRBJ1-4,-,TGTGCCAGCAGTGACGGGAGAACTAATGAAAAACTGTTTTTT,CASSDGRTNEKLFF
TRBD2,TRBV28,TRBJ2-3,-,TGTGCCAGCAGTTTATACCCTGGAGATCGGACTAGCGACAAGACCGATACGCAGTATTTT,CASSLYPGDRTSDKTDTQYF
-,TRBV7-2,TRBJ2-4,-,TGTGCCAGCAGCTTAGCACTGCGGGCCAAAAACATTCAGTACTTC,CASSLALRAKNIQYF
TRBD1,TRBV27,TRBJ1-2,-,TGTGCCAGCAGTCCCCGGGACAGGGGTGGGCTTAACTATGGCTACACCTTC,CASSPRDRGGLNYGYTF
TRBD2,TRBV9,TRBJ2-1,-,TGTGCCAGCAGCGTAGGCCCAGCGGGAGGGTACAATGAGCAGTTCTTC,CASSVGPAGGYNEQFF
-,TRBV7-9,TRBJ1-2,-,TGTGCCAGCAGCTTAACATATGCGGGACCAAACTATGGCTACACCTTC,CASSLTYAGPNYGYTF
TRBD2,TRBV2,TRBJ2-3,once,TGTGCCAGCAGACGGACTAGCGGGAATTCAGATACGCAGTATTTT,CASRRTSGNSDTQYF
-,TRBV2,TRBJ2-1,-,TGTGCCAGCAGTGTTCTCCTTTACAATGAGCAGTTCTTC,CASSVLLYNEQFF
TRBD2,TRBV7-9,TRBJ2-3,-,TGTGCCAGCAGCCCGGGACTAGCGGGAGGGCCAGATACGCAGTATTTT,CASSPGLAGGPDTQYF
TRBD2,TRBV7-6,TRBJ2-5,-,TGTGCCAGCAGCCCCATAGCGGGCAGCCAAGAGACCCAGTACTTC,CASSPIAGSQETQYF
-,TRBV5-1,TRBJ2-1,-,TGCGCCAGCAGCATACCCCAACCGCTAGCCCATGAGCAGTTCTTC,CASSIPQPLAHEQFF
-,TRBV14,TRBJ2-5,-,TGTGCCAGCAGCCAAGATGTCGTACAAGAGACCCAGTACTTC,CASSQDVVQETQYF
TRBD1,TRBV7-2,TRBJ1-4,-,TGTGCCAGCAGCTTCCTAGGGACAGGGAACGAAAAACTGTTTTTT,CASSFLGTGNEKLFF
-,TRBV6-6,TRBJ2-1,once,TGTGCCAGCAGTTATAACAATGAGCAGTTCTTC,CASSYNNEQFF
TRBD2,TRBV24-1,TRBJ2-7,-,TGTGCCACCAGTGCTAGCGGGAAATCCTACGAGCAGTACTTC,CATSASGKSYEQYF
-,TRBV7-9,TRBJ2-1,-,TGTGCCAGCAGCCCCTCCCTTCTAGCGAATGAGCAGTTCTTC,CASSPSLLANEQFF